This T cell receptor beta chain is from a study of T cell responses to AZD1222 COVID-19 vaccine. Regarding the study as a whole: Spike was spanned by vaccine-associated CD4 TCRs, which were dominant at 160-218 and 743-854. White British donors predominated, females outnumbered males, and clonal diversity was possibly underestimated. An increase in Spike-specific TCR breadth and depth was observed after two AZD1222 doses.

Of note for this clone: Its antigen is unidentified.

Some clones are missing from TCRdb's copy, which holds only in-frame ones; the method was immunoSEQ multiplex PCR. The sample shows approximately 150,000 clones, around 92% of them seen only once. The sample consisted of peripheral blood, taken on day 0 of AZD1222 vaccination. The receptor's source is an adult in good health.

The DNA for the CDR3 is TGTGCCATCACCGGGGGAGCGTTAGGCTACACCTTC. This codes for CAITGGALGYTF. The chain employs TRBV10-3 and TRBJ1-2; a possible D gene is TRBD1 (5 bases). V lost 7 bases and J lost 8, with 14 bases in between. Germline-derived CDR1 and CDR2 are ENHRY and SYGVKD. CDR3 length equals 12 residues.